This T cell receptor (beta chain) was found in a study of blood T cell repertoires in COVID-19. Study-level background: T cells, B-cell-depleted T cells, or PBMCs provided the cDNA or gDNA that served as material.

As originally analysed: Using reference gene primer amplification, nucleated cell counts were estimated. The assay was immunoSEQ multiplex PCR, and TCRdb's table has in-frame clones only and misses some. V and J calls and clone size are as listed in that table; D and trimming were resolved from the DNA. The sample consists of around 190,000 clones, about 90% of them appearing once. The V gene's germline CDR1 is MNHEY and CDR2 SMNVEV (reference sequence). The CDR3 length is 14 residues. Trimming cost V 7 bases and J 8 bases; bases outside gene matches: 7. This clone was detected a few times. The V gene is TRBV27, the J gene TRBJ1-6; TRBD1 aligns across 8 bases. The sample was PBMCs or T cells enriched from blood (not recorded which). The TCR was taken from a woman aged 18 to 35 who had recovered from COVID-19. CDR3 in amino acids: CASNPTGGYSPLHF. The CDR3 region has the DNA TGTGCCAGCAATCCTACAGGGGGTTATTCACCCCTCCACTTT.